The 10 T cell receptor beta chains in this list originate from one sample, sequenced in a study of T-cell reconstitution after alpha-beta-depleted transplantation in children. For TCRbeta, the library was prepared with unique molecular identifiers. MiXCR was run by TCRdb on the PCR reads, yielding one entry per CDR3 protein. The sample lists some 200,000 distinct CDR3 sequences, approximately 15% seen once, with over 10% in the top ten. This sample comprised PBMCs from the stem cell graft donor, obtained from the stem cell graft. The receptors originated from a human donor who donated a stem cell graft to a child with acute lymphoblastic leukemia.

There are many counts of this clonotype. The chain employs TRBV5-1 and TRBJ2-5; D remains ambiguous. The CDR3 is 14 amino acids. CDR1 and CDR2 (germline): SGHRS, YFSETQ. Trimming pared 0 bases from V and 4 bases from J, leaving 10 bases between. CDR3 amino acids: CASSLGASSETQYF. DNA of the CDR3: TGCGCCAGCAGCTTGGGGGCTAGTTCAGAGACCCAGTACTTC.

The sample holds many counts of this clonotype. The chain carries TRBV29-1 and TRBJ2-7; D is perhaps TRBD1 (6 bases). Germline V gene data show CDR1 as SQVTM and CDR2 as ANQGSEA. The CDR3 is 12 amino acids. The V end lost 7 bases, the J end lost 3 bases, and 13 bases lay between the germline ends. The CDR3 region has the DNA TGCAGCGCCGAGGGGGTTGGCTACGAGCAGTACTTC. It is translated as CSAEGVGYEQYF.

This clonotype occurred many times. This chain uses TRBV7-9 with TRBJ1-5; D perhaps matches TRBD1 (5 bases). The germline V gene has CDR1 SEHNR and CDR2 FQNEAQ (reference sequence). This CDR3 is 15 amino acids long. Trimming shortened V by 1 base and J by 3 bases, and 10 bases separated the two germline ends. The CDR3 spells CASSLGDGVNQPQHF. Here the CDR3 DNA reads TGTGCCAGCAGCTTAGGGGACGGGGTCAATCAGCCCCAGCATTTT. Based on the CDR3 plus reference TRBV7-9 and TRBJ1-5, the full variable domain is DTGVSQNPRHKITKRGQNVTFRCDPISEHNRLYWYRQTLGQGPEFLTYFQNEAQLEKSRLLSDRFSAERPKGSFSTLEIQRTEQGDSAMYLCASSLGDGVNQPQHFGDGTRLSIL.

This clonotype was detected ten times or more. CDR3 sequence reads: CASSQRTGPLANYGYTF. CDR3 DNA sequence: TGTGCCAGCAGCCAACGGACAGGTCCCCTAGCTAACTATGGCTACACCTTC. This chain joins TRBV4-2 and TRBJ1-2, with 7 nucleotides matching TRBD1. V trimming: 2 bases; J trimming: 0 bases; junction bases outside the gene matches: 9. Germline assignment: CDR1 LGHNA and CDR2 YNFKEQ. The CDR3 loop spans 17 amino acids.

The V and J genes are TRBV7-2 and TRBJ2-1; 7 bases are a match to TRBD2. This CDR3 is 16 amino acids long. With 5 bases clipped from V and 5 bases from J, the junction kept 12 bases outside the gene matches. The germline V gene has CDR1 SGHTA and CDR2 FQGNSA. CDR3 in DNA: TGTGCCAGCAGCCCCCAGGCTAGCGGATGGGACAATGAGCAGTTCTTC. Protein sequence: CASSPQASGWDNEQFF.

This clonotype occurred a few times. This chain links TRBV4-2 with TRBJ2-1; no clear D. Germline V gene sequence: CDR1 LGHNA, CDR2 YNFKEQ. The CDR3 totals 15 residues. Trimming took 3 bases from V and 5 from J, leaving 14 bases between them. CDR3 sequence (DNA): TGTGCCAGCAGCCATCGGGCAGCCACCGACAATGAGCAGTTCTTC. This translates into CASSHRAATDNEQFF.

The chain is built from TRBV11-3 and TRBJ2-1; TRBD2 matches 11 bases. CDR3 length: 15 amino acids. The V and J ends lost 5 bases and 5 bases, in that order; junction bases with no gene match: 5. Germline loops: CDR1 SGHNT, CDR2 YENEEA. The CDR3 DNA reads as TGTGCCAGCAGCAGAGGACTAGCGGGTAACAATGAGCAGTTCTTC. Its protein is CASSRGLAGNNEQFF.

V usage is TRBV2 and J usage is TRBJ2-3, with D possibly matching TRBD1 (6 bases). CDR1 SNHLY and CDR2 FYNNEI come from the germline V gene. The length of the CDR3 is 13 residues. Trimming shortened V by 5 bases and J by 4 bases, and 10 bases separated the two germline ends. CDR3 loop: CASSPQGADTQYF. As DNA, the CDR3 is TGTGCCAGCAGTCCACAGGGTGCAGATACGCAGTATTTT.

This chain joins TRBV11-2 and TRBJ2-7, with TRBD2 identical over 8 bases. Germline CDR1 SGHAT, CDR2 FQNNGV. J lost 4 bases, V lost 4 bases, and 6 bases had no gene match. The CDR3 sequence is 14 residues long. The CDR3 spells CASSSGRGMYEQYF. Written as DNA, the CDR3 is TGTGCCAGCAGCTCCGGGAGGGGAATGTACGAGCAGTACTTC.

This clonotype was observed at least ten times. This rearrangement joins TRBV5-1 to TRBJ2-2; weak D call: TRBD2 (5 bases). V was clipped by 4 bases and J by 5 bases, with 12 bases between them. This CDR3 comprises 14 residues. Looked up from germline, CDR1 is SGHRS and CDR2 is YFSETQ. The DNA for the CDR3 is TGCGCCAGCAGCCCGACTATAGGTACCGGGGAGCTGTTTTTT. Protein sequence: CASSPTIGTGELFF.